This T cell receptor beta chain was retrieved from a study of molecular identifiers for immune sequencing clone quantification. TCRdb reanalysed the PCR reads using MiXCR and keeps one entry per CDR3 protein. This table holds hundreds of thousands of distinct CDR3 sequences, about 20% found once. Sorting captured naive CD8 T cells as CD8+CD4-CCR7+CD45RA+. This CDR3 region has 13 residues. The germline V gene has CDR1 MNHNY and CDR2 SVGAGI (reference sequence). Trimming removed 2 bases from V and 7 bases from J, with 9 bases in between. There are many counts of this clonotype. Sequencing input: naive CD8+ T cells from blood, with Jurkat cell RNA spiked in. Subset in this sample: FACS-sorted CD8+CD4-CCR7+CD45RA+ naive T cells. The sequence was collected from a human donor in good health. Some libraries in this study had Jurkat cell RNA spiked in. The chain uses TRBV6-6 and TRBJ2-1; D is uncertain. This CDR3 is CASSYLGPNEQFF. CDR3 in DNA: TGTGCCAGCAGTTACCTAGGACCGAATGAGCAGTTCTTC.